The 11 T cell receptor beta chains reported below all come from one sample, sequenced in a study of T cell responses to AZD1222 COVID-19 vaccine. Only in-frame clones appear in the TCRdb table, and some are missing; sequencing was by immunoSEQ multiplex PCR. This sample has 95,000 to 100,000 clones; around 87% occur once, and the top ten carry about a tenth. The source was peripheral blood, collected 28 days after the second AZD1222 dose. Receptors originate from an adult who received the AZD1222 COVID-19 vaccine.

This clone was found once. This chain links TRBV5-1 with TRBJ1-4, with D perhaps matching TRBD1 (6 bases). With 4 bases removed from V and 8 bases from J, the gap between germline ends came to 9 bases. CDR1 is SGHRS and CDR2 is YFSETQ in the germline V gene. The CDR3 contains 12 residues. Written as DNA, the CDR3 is TGCGCCAGCAGCCCCCAGGGGGAAAAACTGTTTTTT. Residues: CASSPQGEKLFF.

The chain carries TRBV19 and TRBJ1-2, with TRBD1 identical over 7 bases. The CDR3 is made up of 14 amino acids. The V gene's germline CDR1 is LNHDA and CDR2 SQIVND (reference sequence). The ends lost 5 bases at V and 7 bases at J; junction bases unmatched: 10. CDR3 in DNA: TGTGCCAGTAGTGCCCGACAGGGTGTGGGTGGCTACACCTTC. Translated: CASSARQGVGGYTF.

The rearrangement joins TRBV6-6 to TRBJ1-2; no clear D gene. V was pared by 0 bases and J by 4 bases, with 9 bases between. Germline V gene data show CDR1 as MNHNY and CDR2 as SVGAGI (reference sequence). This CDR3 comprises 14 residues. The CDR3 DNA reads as TGTGCCAGCAGTTACTCGAGGCAGGTCTATGGCTACACCTTC. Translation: CASSYSRQVYGYTF.

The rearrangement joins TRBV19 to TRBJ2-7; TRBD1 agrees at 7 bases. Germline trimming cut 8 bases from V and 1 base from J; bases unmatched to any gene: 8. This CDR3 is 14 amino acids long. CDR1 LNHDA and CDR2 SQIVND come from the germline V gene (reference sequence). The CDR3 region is CASGSAGGSYEQYF. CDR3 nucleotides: TGTGCCAGTGGTTCCGCAGGGGGATCCTACGAGCAGTACTTC.

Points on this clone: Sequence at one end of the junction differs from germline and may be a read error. CDR3 protein: CASSPDGTTNEKLFF. CDR3 coding DNA: TGTGCCAGCTCACCCGACGGGACAACGAATGAAAAACTGTTTTTT. This chain connects TRBV18 to TRBJ1-4; TRBD1 might be the D (6 bases). The CDR3 is made up of 15 amino acids. In germline, CDR1 is KGHSH, CDR2 LQKENI. Filled out from reference TRBV18 and TRBJ1-4, the complete variable domain reads NAGVMQNPRHLVRRRGQEARLRCSPMKGHSHVYWYRQLPEEGLKFMVYLQKENIIDESGMPKERFSAEFPKEGPSILRIQQVVRGDSAAYFCASSPDGTTNEKLFFGSGTQLSVL.

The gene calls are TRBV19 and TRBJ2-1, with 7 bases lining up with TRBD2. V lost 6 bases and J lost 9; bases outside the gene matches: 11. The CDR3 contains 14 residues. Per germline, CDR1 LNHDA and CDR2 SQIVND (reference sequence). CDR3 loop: CASSPLGRVGEQFF. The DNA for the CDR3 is TGTGCCAGTAGCCCCCTAGGGAGGGTAGGTGAGCAGTTCTTC. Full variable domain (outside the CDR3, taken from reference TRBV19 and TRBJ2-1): DGGITQSPKYLFRKEGQNVTLSCEQNLNHDAMYWYRQDPGQGLRLIYYSQIVNDFQKGDIAEGYSVSREKKESFPLTVTSAQKNPTAFYLCASSPLGRVGEQFFGPGTRLTVL.

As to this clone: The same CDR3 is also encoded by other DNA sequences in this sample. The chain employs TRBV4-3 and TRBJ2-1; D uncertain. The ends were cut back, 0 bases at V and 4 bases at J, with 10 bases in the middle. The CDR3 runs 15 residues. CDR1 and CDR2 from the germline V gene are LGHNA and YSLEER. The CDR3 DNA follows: TGCGCCAGCAGCCAAGATTCCGGACCGTACAATGAGCAGTTCTTC. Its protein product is CASSQDSGPYNEQFF.

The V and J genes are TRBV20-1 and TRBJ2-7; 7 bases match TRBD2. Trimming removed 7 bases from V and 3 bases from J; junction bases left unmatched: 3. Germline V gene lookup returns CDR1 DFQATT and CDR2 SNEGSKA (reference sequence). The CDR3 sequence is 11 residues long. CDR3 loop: CSGGLDYEQYF. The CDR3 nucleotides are TGCAGTGGAGGACTAGACTACGAGCAGTACTTC.

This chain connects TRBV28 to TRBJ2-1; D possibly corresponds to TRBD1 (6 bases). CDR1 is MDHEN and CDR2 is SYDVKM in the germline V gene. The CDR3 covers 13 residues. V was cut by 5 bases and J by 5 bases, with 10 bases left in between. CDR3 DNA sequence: TGTGCCAGCAGTAACGGACAGAACAATGAGCAGTTCTTC. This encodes CASSNGQNNEQFF.

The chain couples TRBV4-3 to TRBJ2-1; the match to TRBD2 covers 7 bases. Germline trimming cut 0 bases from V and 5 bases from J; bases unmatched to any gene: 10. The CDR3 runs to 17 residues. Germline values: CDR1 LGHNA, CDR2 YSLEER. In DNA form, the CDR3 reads TGCGCCAGCAGCCAAGACCCCGGACTACTAGCGCACAATGAGCAGTTCTTC. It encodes CASSQDPGLLAHNEQFF.

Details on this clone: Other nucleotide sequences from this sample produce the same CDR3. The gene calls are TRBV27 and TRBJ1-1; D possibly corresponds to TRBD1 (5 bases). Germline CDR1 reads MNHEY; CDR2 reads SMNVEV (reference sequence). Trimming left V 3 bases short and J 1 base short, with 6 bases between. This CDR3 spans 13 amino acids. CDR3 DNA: TGTGCCAGCAGTTTGGGGCGGAACACTGAAGCTTTCTTT. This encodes CASSLGRNTEAFF.